The sequence of this TCR beta chain was determined in a study of Graves' ophthalmopathy and Graves' hyperthyroidism. This clonotype showed up many times. The TCR beta CDR3 regions underwent amplification from RNA transcripts. An opening RT-PCR round employed HTBI primers and preceded a second-round multiplex PCR. TCRdb used MiXCR to reprocess the multiplex PCR reads, holding one entry per CDR3 protein. Altogether 150,000 to 200,000 distinct CDR3 sequences are present, roughly two fifths being singletons, with the ten largest covering 8% to 9%. This CDR3 spans 18 amino acids. V lost 7 bases to trimming and J lost 2 bases, with 24 bases between them. Germline CDR1 and CDR2: MNHEY and SVGAGI.

This receptor was identified in a man aged 30 to 45 with Graves' ophthalmopathy. V and J are TRBV6-5 and TRBJ1-5; no firm D call. The sequencing sample was made of peripheral blood. Here the CDR3 DNA reads TGTGCCAGCACCGAGGGTGGGTCCTGGTCCTTAGGCAATCAGCCCCAGCATTTT. It encodes CASTEGGSWSLGNQPQHF.